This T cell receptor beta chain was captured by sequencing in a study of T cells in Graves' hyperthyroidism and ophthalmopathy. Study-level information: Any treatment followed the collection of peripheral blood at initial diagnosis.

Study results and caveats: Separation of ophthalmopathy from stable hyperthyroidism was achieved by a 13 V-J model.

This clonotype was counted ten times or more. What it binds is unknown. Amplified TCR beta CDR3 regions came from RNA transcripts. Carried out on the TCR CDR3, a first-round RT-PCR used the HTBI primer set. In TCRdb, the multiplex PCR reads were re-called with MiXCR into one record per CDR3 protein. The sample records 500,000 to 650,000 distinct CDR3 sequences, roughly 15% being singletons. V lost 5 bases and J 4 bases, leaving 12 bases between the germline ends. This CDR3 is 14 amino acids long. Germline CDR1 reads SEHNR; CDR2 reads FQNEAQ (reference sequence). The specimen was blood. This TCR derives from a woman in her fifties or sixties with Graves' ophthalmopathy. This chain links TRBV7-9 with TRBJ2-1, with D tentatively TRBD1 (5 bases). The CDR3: CASSRSTGYNEQFF. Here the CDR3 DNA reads TGTGCCAGCAGCCGTTCTACAGGTTACAATGAGCAGTTCTTC.